This T cell receptor (beta chain) was found in a study of T cell responses to AZD1222 COVID-19 vaccine. Findings of the study overall: Regions left unmutated in variants are reportedly the target of nearly half of spike-specific TCRs. Clonal diversity was possibly underestimated, and white British individuals and females predominated among donors.

A word on this clone: The target antigen is unknown.

This CDR3 spans 14 amino acids. Germline lookup yields CDR1 MNHEY and CDR2 SMNVEV (reference sequence). V was clipped by 6 bases and J by 3 bases, with 11 bases between them. The repertoire was sequenced with immunoSEQ multiplex PCR; TCRdb's copy has only in-frame clones and lacks some. Among 92,000 or so clones listed, 90% were seen once. Sequences were derived from peripheral blood, sampled on day 0 of AZD1222 vaccination. The chain is built from TRBV27 and TRBJ1-4; D gene uncertain. The sequence was obtained from an adult in good health. CDR3: CASSKRRANEKLFF. The CDR3 region has the DNA TGTGCCAGCAGCAAAAGGAGAGCTAATGAAAAACTGTTTTTT.